This entry describes one T cell receptor beta chain. Clinical history reported by participants formed the basis on which cohorts were assigned. This sample is drawn from a study of blood T cell repertoires in COVID-19. About the study: Italy, Spain and the United States were the sources of the convalescent and acute COVID-19 samples.

The length of the CDR3 is 15 residues. Trimming stripped 1 base from V and 1 base from J, with 9 bases between. Germline loops: CDR1 SGHTS, CDR2 YDEGEE. The repertoire was sequenced with immunoSEQ multiplex PCR; TCRdb's copy has only in-frame clones and lacks some. This sample has around 200,000 clones, with about 91% found just once. Material: PBMCs or T cells enriched from blood (not recorded which). The receptor was isolated from a man aged 18 to 30 with acute COVID-19. The chain couples TRBV5-8 to TRBJ1-5; a weak D match, TRBD1 (5 bases). The CDR3 is CASSLTRESNQPQHF. As DNA, the CDR3 is TGTGCCAGCAGCTTGACCAGGGAAAGCAATCAGCCCCAGCATTTT.